Given below is one T cell receptor beta chain in context. Its antigen is currently unknown. This entry comes from a study of T cells after yellow fever vaccination. Regarding the study as a whole: Detected again after the booster were most primary-vaccination clones, at 96% CD4 and 88% CD8.

The CDR3 is 15 amino acids. Per the germline V gene, CDR1 is MNHEY and CDR2 is SMNVEV (reference sequence). V was clipped by 5 bases and J by 3 bases, with 16 bases between them. The study made its TCR cDNA through 5'RACE template switching. That step introduced a universal primer site along with UMIs. TCRdb ran MiXCR on the 5' RACE reads and lists one entry per CDR3 protein. The sample shows roughly 310,000 distinct CDR3 sequences, approximately 9% of them seen only once. The sequences come from PBMCs, collected on the day of the first yellow fever vaccination. The chain joins TRBV27 to TRBJ2-5; a possible D gene is TRBD1 (6 bases). This TCR was sampled from a man aged 18 to 29 who received the YFV17D yellow fever vaccine. DNA of the CDR3: TGTGCCAGCAGTATGCGATTTGGACAGAAAGAGACCCAGTACTTC. It encodes CASSMRFGQKETQYF.